The sequence of this TCR beta chain was determined in a study of early T cells in non-severe SARS-CoV-2 infection. The protocol attached unique molecular identifiers to individual cDNA molecules. TCRdb called the 5' RACE reads again in MiXCR, with one record for every CDR3 protein. The sample holds about 110,000 distinct CDR3 sequences; over 9.5% are singletons and the top ten take around 4%. In its sample, this clonotype was seen many times. This TCR came from an adult who was a healthcare worker with PCR-confirmed SARS-CoV-2 infection or an uninfected control (not recorded which). Specimen: whole blood, collected at baseline.

The CDR3 loop reads CASSEPRYYQPQHF. The CDR3 nucleotides are TGTGCCAGCAGTGAGCCAAGGTACTATCAGCCCCAGCATTTT. The chain employs TRBV6-1 and TRBJ1-5; D gene uncertain. Trimming took off 3 bases at V and 5 bases at J, with 11 bases between the two ends. Per the germline V gene, CDR1 is MNHNS and CDR2 is SASEGT. The CDR3 spans 14 residues.